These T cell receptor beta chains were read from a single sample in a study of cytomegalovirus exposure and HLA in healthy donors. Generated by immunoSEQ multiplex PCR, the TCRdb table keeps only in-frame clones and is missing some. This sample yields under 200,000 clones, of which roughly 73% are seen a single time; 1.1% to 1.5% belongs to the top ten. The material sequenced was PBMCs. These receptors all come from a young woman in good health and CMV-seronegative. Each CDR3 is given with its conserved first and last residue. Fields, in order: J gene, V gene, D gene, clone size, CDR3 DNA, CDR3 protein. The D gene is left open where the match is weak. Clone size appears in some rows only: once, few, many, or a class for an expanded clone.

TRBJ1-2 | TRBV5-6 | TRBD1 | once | TGTGCCAGCAGTGTGGACAGGGGTTATGGCTACACCTTC | CASSVDRGYGYTF
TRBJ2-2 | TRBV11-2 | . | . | TGTGCCAGCAGCCGTCAGAGGGAGCTGTTTTTT | CASSRQRELFF
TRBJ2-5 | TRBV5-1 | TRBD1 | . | TGCGCCAGCAGCTTGGCGGGTACAGGGGGAGAGACCCAGTACTTC | CASSLAGTGGETQYF
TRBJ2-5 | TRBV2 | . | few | TGTGCCAGCAGTGATGGGGGGACCAAAGAGACCCAGTACTTC | CASSDGGTKETQYF
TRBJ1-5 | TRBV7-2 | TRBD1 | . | TGTGCCAGCAGCTCATCGACAGGGGGCAATCAGCCCCAGCATTTT | CASSSSTGGNQPQHF
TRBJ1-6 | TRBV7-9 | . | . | TGTGCCAGCAGCTTAGGCGGAGGGGTCGGTTCACCCCTCCACTTT | CASSLGGGVGSPLHF
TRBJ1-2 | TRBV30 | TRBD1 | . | TGTGCCTGGAGTGTACAGGCAGGGGGCGGCTACACCTTC | CAWSVQAGGGYTF
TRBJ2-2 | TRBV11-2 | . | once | TGTGCCAGCAGTACGACCCGCGGCACCGGGGAGCTGTTTTTT | CASSTTRGTGELFF
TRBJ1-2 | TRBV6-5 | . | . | TGTGCCAGCAGTTATAACAGAGGGAGTAGCTACACCTTC | CASSYNRGSSYTF
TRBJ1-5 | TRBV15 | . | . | TGTGCCACCAGCAGCGACAGGTATAGCAATCAGCCCCAGCATTTT | CATSSDRYSNQPQHF
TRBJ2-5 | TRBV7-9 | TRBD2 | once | TGTGCCAGCAGCCTAGCAGTGGGGGGGGAGACCCAGTACTTC | CASSLAVGGETQYF